This TCR beta chain was identified in a study of blood T cells in healthy people across ages. Germline V CDR1 and CDR2: SEHNR, FQNEAQ (reference sequence). The CDR3 has 16 amino acids. V gave up 1 base and J gave up 6 bases; unmatched junction bases: 6. Primed by a sample-barcoded 5' primer and a J-beta primer mix, a second PCR proceeded for roughly 6 to 12 cycles. TCRdb re-analysed the 5' RACE reads in MiXCR, keeping a single row per CDR3 protein. Here the sample spans 450,000 to 600,000 distinct CDR3 sequences, 25% to 35% being singletons. Notes on this clonotype: This CDR3 is missing its conserved last phenylalanine or tryptophan, likely due to a read error.

Another study also made use of these data, one on T cells of mothers and their children.

The rearrangement joins TRBV7-9 to TRBJ2-7, with 13 bases matching TRBD2. The sequenced material came from blood. This clonotype was obtained from a boy aged 2 to 10 in good health. Written as DNA, the CDR3 is TGTGCCAGCAGCTTAGTGTGGACTAGCGGGAGCGGCGAGCAGTACTTG. It specifies CASSLVWTSGSGEQYL.